These 12 T cell receptor beta chains originate from one sample sequenced in a study of T cell clonotyping in hematopoietic cell transplantation. Time point specified: recipient sample about 28 days before transplant, after cytoreduction. Sequenced by immunoSEQ multiplex PCR; TCRdb stores in-frame clones only, minus some. The sample has thousands of clones, about 88% seen once. The sample consisted of peripheral blood mononuclear cells, taken before stem cell transplant. The receptors stem from a man between 60 and 75 years old with acute myeloid leukemia. Some clones in this sample may be carry-over from other donors' samples.

This chain uses TRBV28 with TRBJ2-1, with 9 nucleotides matching TRBD1. This CDR3 contains 15 residues. The V segment lost 5 bases and the J segment 9 bases; nucleotides outside the gene matches: 11. Germline V CDR1 and CDR2: MDHEN, SYDVKM. CDR3 loop: CASSPGTGWVSEQFF. CDR3 sequence (DNA): TGTGCCAGCAGTCCCGGGACAGGGTGGGTCAGTGAGCAGTTCTTC.

V gene TRBV11-2 combines with J gene TRBJ1-2, with D possibly matching TRBD1 (6 bases). The germline gives CDR1 SGHAT, CDR2 FQNNGV. Trimming shortened V by 0 bases and J by 8 bases, and 16 bases separated the two germline ends. The CDR3 totals 15 residues. DNA of the CDR3: TGTGCCAGCAGCTTAGATCTCTGGAGCCAGGGGGGCTACACCTTC. It codes for CASSLDLWSQGGYTF.

This clone has a single count. This chain links TRBV28 with TRBJ2-1, with D unclear. From germline, CDR1 is MDHEN and CDR2 SYDVKM. CDR3 length equals 16 residues. V was clipped by 4 bases and J by 4 bases, with 17 bases between them. CDR3 nucleotide sequence: TGTGCCAGCAGTTACCCGGGTGTGTCCAGGTACAATGAGCAGTTCTTC. Residues: CASSYPGVSRYNEQFF.

The gene calls are TRBV29-1 and TRBJ1-1, with D uncertain. The CDR3 consists of 11 residues. Germline assignment: CDR1 SQVTM and CDR2 ANQGSEA. The V end was cut by 5 bases, the J end by 2 bases, with 6 bases between. The CDR3 sequence: CSVQTNTEAFF. The CDR3 coding sequence is TGCAGCGTTCAGACTAACACTGAAGCTTTCTTT.

The V call is TRBV6-5, the J call TRBJ1-1; D remains ambiguous. The germline CDR1 and CDR2 sequences are MNHEY and SVGAGI. This CDR3 contains 13 residues. V was trimmed by 5 bases and J by 7 bases, leaving 14 bases between them. DNA for the CDR3: TGTGCCAGCAGTCCCAAGACATTTCGTGAAGCTTTCTTT. Amino acid sequence: CASSPKTFREAFF.

This chain joins TRBV30 and TRBJ2-2; tentative D call: TRBD1 (6 bases). CDR3 length: 16 amino acids. The V gene's germline CDR1 is GTSNPN and CDR2 SVGIG (reference sequence). Trimming left V 4 bases short and J 1 base short, with 16 bases between. CDR3 loop: CAWKGRGIQNTGELFF. The CDR3 coding sequence is TGTGCCTGGAAGGGCAGGGGAATTCAGAACACCGGGGAGCTGTTTTTT.

V and J are TRBV11-2 and TRBJ2-3; 13 bases are a match to TRBD2. This CDR3 comprises 17 residues. Per the germline V gene, CDR1 is SGHAT and CDR2 is FQNNGV. V gave up 4 bases and J gave up 5 bases; unmatched junction bases: 9. Here the CDR3 reads CASSSLGLAGTRDTQYF. The CDR3 DNA reads as TGTGCCAGCAGCTCTTTGGGACTAGCGGGAACTAGAGATACGCAGTATTTT.

V and J are TRBV28 and TRBJ1-1, with 7 nucleotides matching TRBD1. The CDR3 contains 13 residues. Germline assignment: CDR1 MDHEN and CDR2 SYDVKM. The J segment lost 3 bases and the V segment lost 7 bases, leaving 5 bases of the junction unmatched. CDR3 nucleotide sequence: TGTGCCAGCATCCAGGGGGGGGACACTGAAGCTTTCTTT. Its translation is CASIQGGDTEAFF.

V gene TRBV27 combines with J gene TRBJ2-4; a weak D match, TRBD1 (7 bases). Trimming took 5 bases from V and 1 from J, leaving 18 bases between them. The CDR3 covers 17 residues. CDR1 is MNHEY and CDR2 is SMNVEV in the germline V gene (reference sequence). The CDR3 here is CASSPGRGARAKNIQYF. The CDR3 DNA is TGTGCCAGCAGTCCCGGCAGGGGGGCTCGGGCCAAAAACATTCAGTACTTC.

V usage is TRBV28 and J usage is TRBJ1-1; TRBD1 might be the D (5 bases). The CDR3 extends over 15 amino acids. V lost 5 bases and J lost 1, with 14 bases in between. In germline, CDR1 is MDHEN, CDR2 SYDVKM. CDR3 sequence (DNA): TGTGCCAGCAGTAACTCCGGGACGGGGAACACTGAAGCTTTCTTT. Its protein product is CASSNSGTGNTEAFF.

In this sample, this clone turned up a few times. V and J are TRBV28 and TRBJ2-7; no clear D. There are 14 residues in the CDR3. Germline V gene sequence: CDR1 MDHEN, CDR2 SYDVKM. Trimming removed 2 bases at V and 2 bases at J, with 10 bases between. CDR3 DNA: TGTGCCAGCAGTTTAGGGCAGAAGCCCTACGAGCAGTACTTC. Amino acids: CASSLGQKPYEQYF.

The chain combines TRBV7-8 with TRBJ2-1; 7 bases map to TRBD1. From germline, CDR1 is SGHVS and CDR2 FQNEAQ. Unmatched junction bases numbered 11, after V lost 5 bases and J lost 7 bases. The CDR3 is 15 amino acids. The CDR3 bases are TGTGCCAGCAGCGAGGGGGCAACCTTTAGGAATGAGCAGTTCTTC. Translation gives CASSEGATFRNEQFF.